One and the same sample provided the 20 T cell receptor beta chains below, sequenced in a study of control samples from healthy donors and cancer patients (dated by TCRdb to the early 2020s). The method was the immunoSEQ multiplex PCR assay. TCRdb provides this immuneACCESS table in a form limited to in-frame rearrangements. Some clones are lacking; in checked studies, under half of them reflect an unresolved V gene, and why the rest are absent is not known. This sample lists approximately 180,000 clones; more than 85% were detected once. The ten largest account for around 2% of the sample. Sequencing was performed on blood. All receptors come from a woman in her thirties or forties in good health.

The CDR3 coding sequence is TGTGCCAGCAGCGCCCTAGGGGCGCCCCAAGAGACCCAGTACTTC. This encodes CASSALGAPQETQYF. This chain uses TRBV9 with TRBJ2-5; D possibly corresponds to TRBD1 (5 bases). The CDR3 extends over 15 amino acids. Between the trimmed V and J ends, which lost 3 bases and 1 base, there was a span of 13 bases. Germline V gene sequence: CDR1 SGDLS, CDR2 YYNGEE.

In this sample, this clone turned up a few times. This chain connects TRBV6-5 to TRBJ2-7; D may correspond to TRBD1 or TRBD2 (5 bases each). V lost 4 bases and J lost 0, with 10 bases in between. The germline V gene encodes CDR1 MNHEY and CDR2 SVGAGI. This CDR3 region has 14 residues. The CDR3 sequence: CASSFGTGSYEQYF. CDR3 bases: TGTGCCAGCAGTTTCGGGACCGGCTCCTACGAGCAGTACTTC.

V gene TRBV19 combines with J gene TRBJ2-2; 7 positions agree with TRBD1. CDR3 length: 15 amino acids. J lost 7 bases, V lost 5 bases, and 10 bases had no gene match. From germline, CDR1 is LNHDA and CDR2 SQIVND (reference sequence). This CDR3 reads CASSPGEQGNGELFF. The DNA for the CDR3 is TGTGCCAGTAGTCCAGGGGAACAGGGGAACGGGGAGCTGTTTTTT.

V is TRBV5-5 and J is TRBJ2-5; no definite D call. Germline-derived CDR1 and CDR2 are SGHKS and YYEKEE (reference sequence). Between the trimmed V and J ends, which lost 1 base and 5 bases, there was a span of 9 bases. The CDR3 sequence is 13 residues long. The DNA of the CDR3 is TGTGCCAGCAGCTTGTGGGGTGAGGAGACCCAGTACTTC. It is translated as CASSLWGEETQYF.

The chain uses TRBV18 and TRBJ1-1; the match to TRBD1 covers 8 bases. After removal of 5 bases from V and 4 bases from J, the junction contained 18 bases not matched to a gene. The CDR3 has 18 amino acids. Per the germline V gene, CDR1 is KGHSH and CDR2 is LQKENI. The CDR3 sequence is CASSYRVPGQDGGTEAFF. CDR3 DNA: TGTGCCAGCTCATACCGGGTCCCGGGACAGGATGGGGGCACTGAAGCTTTCTTT.

This chain uses TRBV9 with TRBJ1-6; 7 bases match TRBD1. CDR3 length equals 13 residues. The V and J ends lost 5 bases and 10 bases, in that order; junction bases with no gene match: 6. Germline V lookup: CDR1 SGDLS, CDR2 YYNGEE. The chain's CDR3 is CASSTGAESPLHF. The CDR3 DNA follows: TGTGCCAGCAGTACAGGGGCGGAATCACCCCTCCACTTT.

V gene TRBV7-6 combines with J gene TRBJ2-7; D perhaps matches TRBD2 (5 bases). Trimming cost V 5 bases and J 5 bases, with 13 bases left between them. Germline values: CDR1 SGHVS, CDR2 FNYEAQ. The CDR3 runs 13 residues. CDR3 protein: CASSPWETDEQYF. CDR3 sequence (DNA): TGTGCCAGCAGCCCTTGGGAGACGGACGAGCAGTACTTC.

V is TRBV12-3 or TRBV12-4 and J is TRBJ1-5, with D tentatively TRBD1 (5 bases). The CDR3 totals 13 residues. Trimming took off 7 bases at V and 7 bases at J, with 14 bases between the two ends. CDR3 residues: CASTSNGGQPQHF. The CDR3 nucleotides are TGTGCCAGCACCTCCAACGGGGGGCAGCCCCAGCATTTT.

The J gene is TRBJ2-2, the V gene TRBV11-2, with 9 positions matching TRBD1. The CDR3 is 17 residues long. Germline loops: CDR1 SGHAT, CDR2 FQNNGV. Losses at the gene ends were 2 bases for V and 2 bases for J; bases not matched to a gene: 6. CDR3: CASSLSRDRANTGELFF. DNA of the CDR3: TGTGCCAGCAGCTTATCAAGGGACAGGGCTAACACCGGGGAGCTGTTTTTT. The full variable domain, completed using reference TRBV11-2 and TRBJ2-2, is EAGVAQSPRYKIIEKRQSVAFWCNPISGHATLYWYQQILGQGPKLLIQFQNNGVVDDSQLPKDRFSAERLKGVDSTLKIQPAKLEDSAVYLCASSLSRDRANTGELFFGEGSRLTVL.

This sequence joins TRBV7-6 and TRBJ2-5, with D unresolved. The CDR3 is 14 amino acids. Germline-derived CDR1 and CDR2 are SGHVS and FNYEAQ. V lost 3 bases and J lost 6, with 14 bases in between. CDR3 amino acids: CASSLGTLRQTQYF. CDR3 DNA sequence: TGTGCCAGCAGCTTGGGCACGCTCAGGCAGACCCAGTACTTC. The full variable domain, with the rest looked up from reference TRBV7-6 and TRBJ2-5, is GAGVSQSPRYKVTKRGQDVALRCDPISGHVSLYWYRQALGQGPEFLTYFNYEAQQDKSGLPNDRFSAERPEGSISTLTIQRTEQRDSAMYRCASSLGTLRQTQYFGPGTRLLVL.

The chain employs TRBV4-1 and TRBJ1-2; D is uncertain. The CDR3 has 13 residues. CDR1 MGHRA and CDR2 YSYEKL come from the germline V gene. V was trimmed by 4 bases and J by 0 bases, leaving 6 bases between them. CDR3 protein: CASSPPTNYGYTF. The CDR3, as DNA: TGCGCCAGCAGCCCCCCCACTAACTATGGCTACACCTTC.

This chain joins TRBV27 and TRBJ1-2, with no clear D. This CDR3 is built from 15 residues. V was shortened by 0 bases and J by 3 bases, with 11 bases between the two germline ends. The germline CDR1 and CDR2 sequences are MNHEY and SMNVEV (reference sequence). DNA for the CDR3: TGTGCCAGCAGTTTATCGGGGAGCCTATACTATGGCTACACCTTC. This encodes CASSLSGSLYYGYTF.

The genes are TRBV2 and TRBJ1-2; perhaps TRBD1 as D (5 bases). In germline, CDR1 is SNHLY, CDR2 FYNNEI. The V end was cut by 0 bases, the J end by 4 bases, with 6 bases between. This CDR3 is built from 13 residues. Here the CDR3 reads CASSEAGGYGYTF. For the CDR3, the DNA is TGTGCCAGCAGTGAAGCGGGGGGCTATGGCTACACCTTC.

This chain uses TRBV5-1 with TRBJ1-5, with D perhaps matching TRBD1 (6 bases). This CDR3 spans 14 amino acids. V lost 0 bases to trimming and J lost 7 bases, with 11 bases between them. Germline CDR1 reads SGHRS; CDR2 reads YFSETQ. The chain's CDR3 is CASSLGQEAQPQHF. Written as DNA, the CDR3 is TGCGCCAGCAGCTTGGGACAGGAGGCACAGCCCCAGCATTTT.

The chain couples TRBV5-6 to TRBJ1-6; D is undetermined. Germline V gene data show CDR1 as SGHDT and CDR2 as YYEEEE. CDR3 size: 12 residues. Trimming took 3 bases from V and 18 from J, leaving 16 bases between them. The CDR3 sequence is CASSSNPGSTHF. CDR3 DNA sequence: TGTGCCAGCAGCTCCAACCCGGGGTCGACCCACTTT.

This clone is a singleton in its sample. The CDR3 nucleotides are TGTGCCAGCAGCCCCGGGGCAACCTCGCCCAATGAGCAGTTCTTC. As protein: CASSPGATSPNEQFF. The chain joins TRBV7-9 to TRBJ2-1; D is possibly TRBD1 or TRBD2 (5 bases each). The V gene lost 5 bases and the J gene lost 6 bases, with 17 bases spanning the gap. The CDR3 has 15 amino acids. Germline CDR1 reads SEHNR; CDR2 reads FQNEAQ (reference sequence). The full variable domain, its missing parts supplied by reference TRBV7-9 and TRBJ2-1, is DTGVSQNPRHKITKRGQNVTFRCDPISEHNRLYWYRQTLGQGPEFLTYFQNEAQLEKSRLLSDRFSAERPKGSFSTLEIQRTEQGDSAMYLCASSPGATSPNEQFFGPGTRLTVL.

The chain combines TRBV7-3 with TRBJ2-1, with 7 bases identical to TRBD1. The CDR3 has 15 amino acids. V trimming: 5 bases; J trimming: 8 bases; junction bases outside the gene matches: 12. Looked up from germline, CDR1 is SGHTA and CDR2 is FQGTGA. CDR3 protein: CASSPRQGSWDEQFF. Here the CDR3 DNA reads TGTGCCAGCAGCCCCCGACAGGGTTCTTGGGATGAGCAGTTCTTC. Full variable domain (missing parts from reference TRBV7-3 and TRBJ2-1): GAGVSQTPSNKVTEKGKYVELRCDPISGHTALYWYRQSLGQGPEFLIYFQGTGAADDSGLPNDRFFAVRPEGSVSTLKIQRTERGDSAVYLCASSPRQGSWDEQFFGPGTRLTVL.

The gene calls are TRBV27 and TRBJ2-7; D is possibly TRBD1 (5 bases). The CDR3 extends over 12 amino acids. The germline CDR1 and CDR2 sequences are MNHEY and SMNVEV (reference sequence). The V end was cut by 2 bases, the J end by 7 bases, with 9 bases between. The CDR3 here is CASSLGAGEQYF. Written as DNA, the CDR3 is TGTGCCAGCAGTTTAGGGGCAGGGGAGCAGTACTTC.

There are many counts of this clone. The chain uses TRBV3-1 (or the pseudogene TRBV3-2) and TRBJ1-2, with unresolved D. Germline-derived CDR1 and CDR2 are LGHDT and YNNKEL (reference sequence). Trimming took 4 bases from V and 2 from J, leaving 14 bases between them. The CDR3 runs to 15 residues. The CDR3 sequence is CASSPRRMANYGYTF. The CDR3 DNA follows: TGTGCCAGCAGCCCCCGACGGATGGCCAACTATGGCTACACCTTC.

The V and J genes are TRBV2 and TRBJ1-5, with 12 bases identical to TRBD1. The CDR3 has 19 amino acids. The ends lost 2 bases at V and 0 bases at J; junction bases unmatched: 8. CDR1 is SNHLY and CDR2 is FYNNEI in the germline V gene. CDR3 residues: CASSESVGQGASSNQPQHF. For the CDR3, the DNA is TGTGCCAGCAGTGAAAGCGTGGGACAGGGGGCGTCTAGCAATCAGCCCCAGCATTTT.